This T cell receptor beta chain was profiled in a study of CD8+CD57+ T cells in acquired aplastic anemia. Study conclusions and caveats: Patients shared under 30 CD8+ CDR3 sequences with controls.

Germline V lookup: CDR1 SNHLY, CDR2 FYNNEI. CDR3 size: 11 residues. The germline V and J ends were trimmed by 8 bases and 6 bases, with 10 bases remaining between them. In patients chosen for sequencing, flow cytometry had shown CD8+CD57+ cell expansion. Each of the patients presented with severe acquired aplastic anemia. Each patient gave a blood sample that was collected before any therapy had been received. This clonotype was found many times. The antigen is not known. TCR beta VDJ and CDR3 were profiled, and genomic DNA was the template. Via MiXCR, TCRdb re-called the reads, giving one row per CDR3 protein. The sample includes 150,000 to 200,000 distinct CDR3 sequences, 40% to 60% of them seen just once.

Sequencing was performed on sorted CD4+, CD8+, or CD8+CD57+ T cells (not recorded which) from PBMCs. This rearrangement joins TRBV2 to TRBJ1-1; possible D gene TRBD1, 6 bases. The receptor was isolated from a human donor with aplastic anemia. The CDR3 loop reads CASAQGPEAFF. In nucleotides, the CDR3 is TGTGCCAGCGCACAGGGCCCTGAAGCTTTCTTT.